The 9 T cell receptor beta chains given below trace back to one sample, sequenced in a study of blood T cell repertoires in COVID-19. The protocol was immunoSEQ multiplex PCR, while the TCRdb copy is restricted to in-frame clones and leaves out a portion. The table lists fewer than 200,000 clones, 87% of them singletons. Sample: peripheral blood. The receptors here all came from a woman aged 18-30 years who had recovered from COVID-19.

This clone was picked up one time. The chain is built from TRBV3-1 (or the pseudogene TRBV3-2) and TRBJ1-2, with TRBD1 identical over 8 bases. Germline V gene sequence: CDR1 LGHDT, CDR2 YNNKEL (reference sequence). This CDR3 comprises 15 residues. Losses at the gene ends were 1 base for V and 7 bases for J; bases not matched to a gene: 8. The CDR3 is CASSQVGQGEVGYTF. For the CDR3, the DNA is TGTGCCAGCAGCCAAGTAGGACAGGGAGAGGTTGGCTACACCTTC.

V is TRBV4-3 and J is TRBJ1-3; D gene uncertain. CDR1 and CDR2 (germline): LGHNA, YSLEER. The germline V and J ends were trimmed by 4 bases and 0 bases, with 16 bases remaining between them. This CDR3 comprises 17 residues. The CDR3 DNA reads TGCGCCAGCAGCCCCCATGAGCAGCGATACTCTGGAAACACCATATATTTT. Translating it yields CASSPHEQRYSGNTIYF.

The chain has TRBV2 and TRBJ2-2, with 12 bases fitting TRBD2. V lost 7 bases to trimming and J lost 6 bases; unmatched junction nucleotides: 6. Looked up from germline, CDR1 is SNHLY and CDR2 is FYNNEI. The CDR3 runs 15 residues. The CDR3 sequence is CASTLAGGRAGELFF. CDR3 DNA: TGTGCCAGCACACTAGCGGGGGGCAGGGCCGGGGAGCTGTTTTTT.

As concerns this clone: The sample has other DNA sequences that encode this CDR3 too. This chain joins TRBV7-2 and TRBJ2-6; TRBD1 is a possible D gene (6 bases). The V gene lost 3 bases and the J gene lost 1 base, with 7 bases spanning the gap. Germline lookup yields CDR1 SGHTA and CDR2 FQGNSA. The CDR3 sequence is 15 residues long. The CDR3 here is CASSFQGSGANVLTF. For the CDR3, the DNA is TGTGCCAGCAGCTTCCAGGGGTCTGGGGCCAACGTCCTGACTTTC. Based on the CDR3 plus reference TRBV7-2 and TRBJ2-6, the full variable domain is GAGVSQSPSNKVTEKGKDVELRCDPISGHTALYWYRQSLGQGLEFLIYFQGNSAPDKSGLPSDRFSAERTGGSVSTLTIQRTQQEDSAVYLCASSFQGSGANVLTFGAGSRLTVL.

The gene calls are TRBV5-5 and TRBJ2-7; maybe TRBD2 (7 bases). Trimming cost V 0 bases and J 0 bases, with 13 bases left between them. This CDR3 comprises 16 residues. Germline CDR1 SGHKS, CDR2 YYEKEE (reference sequence). The CDR3 here is CASSLGGGARSYEQYF. The CDR3 DNA sequence: TGTGCCAGCAGCTTGGGTGGGGGGGCCCGCTCCTACGAGCAGTACTTC.

The chain has TRBV20-1 and TRBJ1-5; D not certain. The germline V and J ends were trimmed by 6 bases and 10 bases, with 10 bases remaining between them. This CDR3 comprises 10 residues. Germline V CDR1 and CDR2: DFQATT, SNEGSKA (reference sequence). DNA of the CDR3: TGCAGTGCCGGGTTCCATCCCCAGCATTTT. Its protein product is CSAGFHPQHF.

The chain joins TRBV6-5 to TRBJ1-5; D remains ambiguous. CDR1 is MNHEY, CDR2 SVGAGI, per germline. With 7 bases removed from V and 10 bases from J, the gap between germline ends came to 14 bases. CDR3 length: 12 residues. The DNA of the CDR3 is TGTGCCAGCAATCCGACAAATCGACCCCAGCATTTT. It specifies CASNPTNRPQHF.

This clone has a single count. The chain carries TRBV4-3 and TRBJ2-3, with 10 positions matching TRBD2. The germline CDR1 and CDR2 sequences are LGHNA and YSLEER. The CDR3 is 16 amino acids. Unmatched junction bases numbered 7, after V lost 1 base and J lost 6 bases. Here the CDR3 DNA reads TGCGCCAGCAGCCAAGCTAGCGGGAGAGCACAGGATACGCAGTATTTT. Protein: CASSQASGRAQDTQYF.

The V gene is TRBV5-4, the J gene TRBJ2-2; D remains unclear. CDR3 length: 13 residues. Trimming shortened V by 0 bases and J by 5 bases, and 5 bases separated the two germline ends. Germline V gives CDR1 SGHNT, CDR2 YYREEE (reference sequence). CDR3: CASSLDRTGELFF. In DNA, the CDR3 is TGTGCCAGCAGCTTGGATCGGACCGGGGAGCTGTTTTTT.